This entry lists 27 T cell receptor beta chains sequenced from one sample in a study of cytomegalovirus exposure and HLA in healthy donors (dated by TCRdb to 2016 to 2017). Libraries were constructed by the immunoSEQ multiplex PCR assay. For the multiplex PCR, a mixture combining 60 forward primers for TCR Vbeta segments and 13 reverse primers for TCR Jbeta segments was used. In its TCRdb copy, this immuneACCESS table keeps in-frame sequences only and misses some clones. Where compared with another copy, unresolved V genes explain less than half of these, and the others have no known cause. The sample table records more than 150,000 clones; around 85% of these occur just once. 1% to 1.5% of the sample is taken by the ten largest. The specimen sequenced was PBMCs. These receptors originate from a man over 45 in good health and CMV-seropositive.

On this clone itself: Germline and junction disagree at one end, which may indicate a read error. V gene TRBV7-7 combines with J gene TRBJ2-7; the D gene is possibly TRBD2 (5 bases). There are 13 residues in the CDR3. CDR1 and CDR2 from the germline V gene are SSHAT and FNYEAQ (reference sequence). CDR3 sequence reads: CASSPTGTYEQYF. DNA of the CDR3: TGTGCTAGCAGTCCAACGGGGACCTACGAGCAGTACTTC.

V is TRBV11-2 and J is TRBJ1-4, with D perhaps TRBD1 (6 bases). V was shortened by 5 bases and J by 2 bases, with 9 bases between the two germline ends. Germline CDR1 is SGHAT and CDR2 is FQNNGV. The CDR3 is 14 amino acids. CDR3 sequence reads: CASSLTGTNEKLFF. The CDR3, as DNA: TGTGCCAGCAGCCTTACAGGGACTAATGAAAAACTGTTTTTT.

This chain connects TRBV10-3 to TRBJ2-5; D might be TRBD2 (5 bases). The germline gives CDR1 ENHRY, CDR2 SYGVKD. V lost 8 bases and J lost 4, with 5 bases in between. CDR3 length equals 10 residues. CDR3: CAIGGETQYF. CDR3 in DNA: TGTGCCATCGGAGGAGAGACCCAGTACTTC.

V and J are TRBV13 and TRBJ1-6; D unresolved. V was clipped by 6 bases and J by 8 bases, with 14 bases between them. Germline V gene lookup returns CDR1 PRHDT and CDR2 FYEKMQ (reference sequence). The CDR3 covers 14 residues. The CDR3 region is CASSSYEADSPLHF. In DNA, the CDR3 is TGTGCCAGCAGTTCGTATGAGGCGGATTCACCCCTCCACTTT.

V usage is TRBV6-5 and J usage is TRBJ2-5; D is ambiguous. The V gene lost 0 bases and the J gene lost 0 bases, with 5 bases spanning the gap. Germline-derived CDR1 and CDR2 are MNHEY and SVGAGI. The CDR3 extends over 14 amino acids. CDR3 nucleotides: TGTGCCAGCAGTTACTCTCCAAACCAAGAGACCCAGTACTTC. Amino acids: CASSYSPNQETQYF.

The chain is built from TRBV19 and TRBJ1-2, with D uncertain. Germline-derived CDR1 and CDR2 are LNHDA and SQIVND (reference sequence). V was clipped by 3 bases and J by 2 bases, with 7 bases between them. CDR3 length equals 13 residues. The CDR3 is CASSIGVNYGYTF. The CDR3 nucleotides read TGTGCCAGTAGTATCGGGGTAAACTATGGCTACACCTTC.

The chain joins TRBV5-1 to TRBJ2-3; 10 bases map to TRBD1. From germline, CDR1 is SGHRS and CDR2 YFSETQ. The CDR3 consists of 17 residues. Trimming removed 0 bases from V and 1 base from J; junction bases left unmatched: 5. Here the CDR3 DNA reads TGCGCCAGCAGCTTGGCTCCGACAGGGGGCGGCACAGATACGCAGTATTTT. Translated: CASSLAPTGGGTDTQYF.

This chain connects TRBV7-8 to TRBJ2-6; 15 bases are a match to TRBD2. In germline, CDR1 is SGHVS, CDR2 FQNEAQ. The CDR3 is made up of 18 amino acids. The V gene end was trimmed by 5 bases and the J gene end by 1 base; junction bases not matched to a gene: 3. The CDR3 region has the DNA TGTGCCAGCAGCCCCGGGACTAGCGGGAGGTCTGGGGCCAACGTCCTGACTTTC. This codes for CASSPGTSGRSGANVLTF.

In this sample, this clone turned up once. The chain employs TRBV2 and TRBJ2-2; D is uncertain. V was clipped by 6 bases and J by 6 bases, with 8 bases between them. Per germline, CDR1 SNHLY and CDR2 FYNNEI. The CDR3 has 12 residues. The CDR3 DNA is TGTGCCAGCAGGGCCGAAGCCGGGGAGCTGTTTTTT. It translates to CASRAEAGELFF.

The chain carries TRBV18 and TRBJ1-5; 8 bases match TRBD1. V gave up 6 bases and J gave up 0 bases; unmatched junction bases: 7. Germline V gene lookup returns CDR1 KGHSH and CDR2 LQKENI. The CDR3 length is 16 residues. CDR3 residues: CASSPQGQDSNQPQHF. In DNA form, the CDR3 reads TGTGCCAGCTCTCCCCAGGGACAGGATAGCAATCAGCCCCAGCATTTT. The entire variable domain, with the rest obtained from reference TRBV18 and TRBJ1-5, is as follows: NAGVMQNPRHLVRRRGQEARLRCSPMKGHSHVYWYRQLPEEGLKFMVYLQKENIIDESGMPKERFSAEFPKEGPSILRIQQVVRGDSAAYFCASSPQGQDSNQPQHFGDGTRLSIL.

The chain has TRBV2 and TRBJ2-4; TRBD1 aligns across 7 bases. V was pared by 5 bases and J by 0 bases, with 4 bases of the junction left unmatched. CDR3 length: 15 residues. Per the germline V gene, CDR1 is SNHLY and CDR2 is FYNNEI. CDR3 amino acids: CASSPTGLAKNIQYF. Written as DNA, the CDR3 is TGTGCCAGCAGTCCGACAGGGCTAGCCAAAAACATTCAGTACTTC.

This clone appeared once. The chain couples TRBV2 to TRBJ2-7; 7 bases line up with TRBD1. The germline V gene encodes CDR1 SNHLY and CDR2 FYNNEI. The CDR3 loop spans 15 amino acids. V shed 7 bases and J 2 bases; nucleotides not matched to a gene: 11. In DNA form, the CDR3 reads TGTGCCAGCAAACAGACAGGGTCAGGGGCCTACGAGCAGTACTTC. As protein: CASKQTGSGAYEQYF. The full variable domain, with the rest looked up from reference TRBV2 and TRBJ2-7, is EPEVTQTPSHQVTQMGQEVILRCVPISNHLYFYWYRQILGQKVEFLVSFYNNEISEKSEIFDDQFSVERPDGSNFTLKIRSTKLEDSAMYFCASKQTGSGAYEQYFGPGTRLTVT.

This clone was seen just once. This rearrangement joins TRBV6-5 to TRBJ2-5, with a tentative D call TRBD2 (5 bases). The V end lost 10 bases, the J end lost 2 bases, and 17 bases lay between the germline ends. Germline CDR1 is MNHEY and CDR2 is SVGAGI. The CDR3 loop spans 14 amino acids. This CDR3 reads CAIPLQDWQETQYF. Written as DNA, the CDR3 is TGTGCCATCCCACTTCAGGACTGGCAAGAGACCCAGTACTTC.

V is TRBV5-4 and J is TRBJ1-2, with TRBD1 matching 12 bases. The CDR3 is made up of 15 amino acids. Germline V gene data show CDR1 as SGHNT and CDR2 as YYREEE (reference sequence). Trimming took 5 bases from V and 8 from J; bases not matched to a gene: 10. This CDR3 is CASRDRDRGLRGYTF. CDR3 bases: TGTGCCAGCAGGGACCGGGACAGGGGGCTGAGGGGCTACACCTTC.

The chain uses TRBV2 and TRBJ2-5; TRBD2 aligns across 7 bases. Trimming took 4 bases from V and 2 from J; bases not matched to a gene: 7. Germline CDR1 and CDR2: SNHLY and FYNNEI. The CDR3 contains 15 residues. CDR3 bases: TGTGCCAGCAGTGTGGCGAGCGGGGTACAAGAGACCCAGTACTTC. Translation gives CASSVASGVQETQYF.

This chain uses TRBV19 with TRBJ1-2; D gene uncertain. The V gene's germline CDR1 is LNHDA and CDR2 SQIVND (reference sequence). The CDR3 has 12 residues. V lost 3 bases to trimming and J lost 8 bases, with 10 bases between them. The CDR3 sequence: CASSIRSRGYTF. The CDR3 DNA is TGTGCCAGTAGTATTCGGAGCCGGGGCTACACCTTC. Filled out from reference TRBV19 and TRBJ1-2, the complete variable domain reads DGGITQSPKYLFRKEGQNVTLSCEQNLNHDAMYWYRQDPGQGLRLIYYSQIVNDFQKGDIAEGYSVSREKKESFPLTVTSAQKNPTAFYLCASSIRSRGYTFGSGTRLTVV.

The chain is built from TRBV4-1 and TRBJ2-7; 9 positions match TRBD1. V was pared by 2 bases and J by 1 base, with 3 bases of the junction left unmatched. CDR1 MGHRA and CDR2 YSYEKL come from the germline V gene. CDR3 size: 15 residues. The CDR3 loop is CASSQPGQGSYEQYF. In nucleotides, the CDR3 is TGCGCCAGCAGCCAACCGGGACAGGGTTCCTACGAGCAGTACTTC.

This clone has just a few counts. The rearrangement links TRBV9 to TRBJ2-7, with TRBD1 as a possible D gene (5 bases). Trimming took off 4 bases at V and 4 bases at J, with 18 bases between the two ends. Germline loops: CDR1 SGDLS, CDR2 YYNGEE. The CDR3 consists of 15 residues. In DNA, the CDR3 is TGTGCCAGCAGCACCTCCGACAGCTCTGGGTACGAGCAGTACTTC. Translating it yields CASSTSDSSGYEQYF.

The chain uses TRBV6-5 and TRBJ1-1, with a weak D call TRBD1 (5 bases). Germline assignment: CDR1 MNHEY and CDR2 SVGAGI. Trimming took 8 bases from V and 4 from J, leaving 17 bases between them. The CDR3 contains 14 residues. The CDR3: CASARGRDFTEAFF. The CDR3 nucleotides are TGTGCCAGCGCCCGGGGCAGGGACTTCACTGAAGCTTTCTTT.

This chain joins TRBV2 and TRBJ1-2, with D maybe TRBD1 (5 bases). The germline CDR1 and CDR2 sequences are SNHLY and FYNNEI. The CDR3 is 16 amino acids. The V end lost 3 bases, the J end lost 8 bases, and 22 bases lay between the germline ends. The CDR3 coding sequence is TGTGCCAGCAGTGAGAGTTCGACAGATCCATCGTCCGGCTACACCTTC. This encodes CASSESSTDPSSGYTF.

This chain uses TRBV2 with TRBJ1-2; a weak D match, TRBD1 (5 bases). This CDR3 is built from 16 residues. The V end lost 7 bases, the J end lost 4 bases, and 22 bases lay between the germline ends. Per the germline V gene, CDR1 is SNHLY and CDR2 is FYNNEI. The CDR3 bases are TGTGCCAGCATTCTCAGGGAAAGCTATGCATTCTATGGCTACACCTTC. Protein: CASILRESYAFYGYTF.

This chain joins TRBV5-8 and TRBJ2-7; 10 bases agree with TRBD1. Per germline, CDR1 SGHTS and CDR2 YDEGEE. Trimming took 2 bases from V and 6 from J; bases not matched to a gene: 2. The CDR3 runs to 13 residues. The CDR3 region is CASSLDRGREQYF. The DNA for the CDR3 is TGTGCCAGCAGCTTAGACAGGGGGCGCGAGCAGTACTTC.

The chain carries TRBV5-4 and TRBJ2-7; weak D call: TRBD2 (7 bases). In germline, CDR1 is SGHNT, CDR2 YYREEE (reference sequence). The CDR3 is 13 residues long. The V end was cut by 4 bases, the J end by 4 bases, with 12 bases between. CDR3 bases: TGTGCCAGCAGCCCTGCGGGGGCATACGAGCAGTACTTC. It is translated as CASSPAGAYEQYF. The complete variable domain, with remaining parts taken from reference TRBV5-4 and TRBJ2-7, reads ETGVTQSPTHLIKTRGQQVTLRCSSQSGHNTVSWYQQALGQGPQFIFQYYREEENGRGNFPPRFSGLQFPNYSSELNVNALELDDSALYLCASSPAGAYEQYFGPGTRLTVT.

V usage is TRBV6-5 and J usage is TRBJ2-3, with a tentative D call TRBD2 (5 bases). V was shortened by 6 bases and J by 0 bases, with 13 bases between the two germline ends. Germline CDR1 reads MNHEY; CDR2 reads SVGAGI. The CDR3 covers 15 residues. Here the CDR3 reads CASSRDRTSTDTQYF. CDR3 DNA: TGTGCCAGCAGCCGCGATAGGACTAGCACAGATACGCAGTATTTT.

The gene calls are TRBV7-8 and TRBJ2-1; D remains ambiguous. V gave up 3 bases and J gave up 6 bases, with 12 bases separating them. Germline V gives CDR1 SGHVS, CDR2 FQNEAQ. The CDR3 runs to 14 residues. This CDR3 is CASSLLVRINEQFF. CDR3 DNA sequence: TGTGCCAGCAGCTTGCTAGTAAGGATCAATGAGCAGTTCTTC.

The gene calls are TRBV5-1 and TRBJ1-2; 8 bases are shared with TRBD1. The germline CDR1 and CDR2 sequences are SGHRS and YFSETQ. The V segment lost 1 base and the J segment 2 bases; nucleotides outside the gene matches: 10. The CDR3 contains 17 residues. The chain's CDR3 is CASSLWGAGTGNYGYTF. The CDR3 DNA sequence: TGCGCCAGCAGCTTGTGGGGGGCCGGGACAGGAAACTATGGCTACACCTTC.

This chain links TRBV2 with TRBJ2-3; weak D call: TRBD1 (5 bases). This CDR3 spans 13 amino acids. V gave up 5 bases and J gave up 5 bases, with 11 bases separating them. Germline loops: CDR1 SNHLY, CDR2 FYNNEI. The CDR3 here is CASSQQVEDTQYF. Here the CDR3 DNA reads TGTGCCAGCAGTCAACAGGTTGAAGATACGCAGTATTTT.